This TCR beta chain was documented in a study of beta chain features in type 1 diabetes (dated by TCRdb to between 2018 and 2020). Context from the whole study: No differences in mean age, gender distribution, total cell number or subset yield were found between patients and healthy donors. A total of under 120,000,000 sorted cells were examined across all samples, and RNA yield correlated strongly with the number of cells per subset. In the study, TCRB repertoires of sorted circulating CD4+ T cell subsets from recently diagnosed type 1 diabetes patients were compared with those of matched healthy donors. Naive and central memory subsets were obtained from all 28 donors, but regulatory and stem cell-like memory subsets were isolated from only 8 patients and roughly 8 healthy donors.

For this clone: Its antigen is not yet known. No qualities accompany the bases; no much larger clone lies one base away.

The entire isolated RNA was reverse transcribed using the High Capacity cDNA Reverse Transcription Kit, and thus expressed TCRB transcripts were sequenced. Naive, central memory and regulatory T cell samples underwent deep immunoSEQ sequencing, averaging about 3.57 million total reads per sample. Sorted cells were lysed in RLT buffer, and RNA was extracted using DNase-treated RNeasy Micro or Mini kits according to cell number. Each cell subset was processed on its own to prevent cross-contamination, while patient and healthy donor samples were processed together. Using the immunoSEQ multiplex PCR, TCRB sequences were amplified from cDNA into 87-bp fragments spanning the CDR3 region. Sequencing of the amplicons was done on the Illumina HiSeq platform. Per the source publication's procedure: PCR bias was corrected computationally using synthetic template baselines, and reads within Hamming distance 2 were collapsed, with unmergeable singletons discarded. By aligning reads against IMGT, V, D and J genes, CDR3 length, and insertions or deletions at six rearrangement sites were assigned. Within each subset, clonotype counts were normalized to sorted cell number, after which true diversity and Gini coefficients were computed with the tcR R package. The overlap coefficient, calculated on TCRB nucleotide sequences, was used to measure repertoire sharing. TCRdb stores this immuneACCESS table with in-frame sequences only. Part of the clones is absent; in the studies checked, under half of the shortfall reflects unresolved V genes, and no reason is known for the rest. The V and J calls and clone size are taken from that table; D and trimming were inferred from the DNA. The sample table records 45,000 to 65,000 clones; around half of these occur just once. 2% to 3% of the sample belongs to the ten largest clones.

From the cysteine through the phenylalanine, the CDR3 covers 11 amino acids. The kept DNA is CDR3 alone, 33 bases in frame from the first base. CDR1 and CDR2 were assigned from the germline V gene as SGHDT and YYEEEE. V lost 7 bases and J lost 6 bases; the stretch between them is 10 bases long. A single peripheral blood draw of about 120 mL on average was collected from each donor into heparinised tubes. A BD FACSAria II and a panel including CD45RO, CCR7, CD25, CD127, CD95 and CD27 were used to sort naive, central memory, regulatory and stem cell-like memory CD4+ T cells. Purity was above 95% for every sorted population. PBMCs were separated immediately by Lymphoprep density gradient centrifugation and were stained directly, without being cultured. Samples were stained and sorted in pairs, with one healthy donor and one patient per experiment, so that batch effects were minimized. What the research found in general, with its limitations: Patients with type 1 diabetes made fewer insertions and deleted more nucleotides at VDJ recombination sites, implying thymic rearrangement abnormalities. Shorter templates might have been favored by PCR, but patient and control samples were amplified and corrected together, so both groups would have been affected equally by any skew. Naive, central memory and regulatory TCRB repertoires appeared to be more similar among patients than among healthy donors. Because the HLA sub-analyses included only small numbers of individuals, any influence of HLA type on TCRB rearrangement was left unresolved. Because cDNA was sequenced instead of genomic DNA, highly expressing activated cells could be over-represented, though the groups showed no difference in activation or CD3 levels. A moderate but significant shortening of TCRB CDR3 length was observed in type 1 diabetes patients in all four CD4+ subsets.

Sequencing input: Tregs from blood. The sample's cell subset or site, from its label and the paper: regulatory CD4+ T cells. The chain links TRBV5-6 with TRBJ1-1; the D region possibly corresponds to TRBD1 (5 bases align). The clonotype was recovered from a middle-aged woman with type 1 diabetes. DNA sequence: TGTGCCAGCCACTGGGGCCCTGAAGCTTTCTTT. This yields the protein CASHWGPEAFF.